The 10 T cell receptor beta chains below were found in one sample sequenced in a study of blood T cells in healthy people across ages. The authors ran a second PCR of 7 to 11 cycles using a sample-barcoded 5' primer and a J-beta primer mix. TCRdb fed the 5' RACE reads into MiXCR, producing one record per CDR3 protein. The sample contains 1.5 million to 2 million distinct CDR3 sequences, around 50% of which appear only once. The sample taken for sequencing was blood. These TCRs come from a woman in her thirties or forties in good health.

This clonotype has only a few counts. CDR3 region: CAISESLGRIEQYF. As DNA, the CDR3 is TGTGCCATCAGTGAGTCACTCGGCCGTATCGAGCAGTACTTC. J is TRBJ2-7 and V is TRBV10-3; D ambiguous. The CDR3 has 14 amino acids. CDR1 is ENHRY, CDR2 SYGVKD, per germline. V was trimmed by 0 bases and J by 6 bases, leaving 12 bases between them.

This chain joins TRBV11-2 and TRBJ1-2; no reliable D call. Germline loops: CDR1 SGHAT, CDR2 FQNNGV. This CDR3 contains 12 residues. V lost 6 bases to trimming and J lost 5 bases, with 10 bases between them. The CDR3 DNA reads as TGTGCCAGCAGAGGTGCCCGATATGGCTACACCTTC. It translates to CASRGARYGYTF.

This clonotype was recorded a few times. The chain joins TRBV10-3 to TRBJ2-3; 7 bases fit TRBD1. The V segment lost 6 bases and the J segment 4 bases; nucleotides outside the gene matches: 4. This CDR3 region has 13 residues. The germline gives CDR1 ENHRY, CDR2 SYGVKD. CDR3 in amino acids: CAIRDRIPDTQYF. CDR3 in DNA: TGTGCCATCAGGGACAGGATCCCAGATACGCAGTATTTT.

This rearrangement joins TRBV10-3 to TRBJ2-7; D possibly matches TRBD1 or TRBD2 (5 bases each). Between the trimmed V and J ends, which lost 8 bases and 7 bases, there was a span of 15 bases. Germline V gives CDR1 ENHRY, CDR2 SYGVKD. The CDR3 is 12 residues long. The CDR3 DNA reads as TGTGCCATCGGGGCGGAGGCGGGTGAGCAGTACTTC. Protein sequence: CAIGAEAGEQYF.

This clonotype was counted between two and nine times. The rearrangement links TRBV6-2 or TRBV6-3 to TRBJ2-6, with D uncertain. This CDR3 has 14 amino acids. Germline values: CDR1 MNHEY, CDR2 SVGEGT. Deletions cut 8 bases from V and 0 bases from J, with 8 bases between. This CDR3 is CASRQHSGANVLTF. CDR3 sequence (DNA): TGTGCCAGCCGCCAACACTCTGGGGCCAACGTCCTGACTTTC.

This rearrangement joins TRBV10-3 to TRBJ2-1; D not certain. Trimming shortened V by 0 bases and J by 12 bases, and 6 bases separated the two germline ends. This CDR3 contains 11 residues. Germline lookup yields CDR1 ENHRY and CDR2 SYGVKD. CDR3 residues: CAISESRAQFF. The CDR3 DNA reads as TGTGCCATCAGTGAGTCTAGGGCGCAGTTCTTC.

Only a few counts were recorded for this clonotype. The rearrangement links TRBV9 to TRBJ2-3; possibly TRBD2 for D (6 bases). The length of the CDR3 is 14 residues. CDR1 and CDR2 from the germline V gene are SGDLS and YYNGEE. Trimming pared 3 bases from V and 4 bases from J, leaving 12 bases between. The CDR3 loop is CASSEWDSPDTQYF. Here the CDR3 DNA reads TGTGCCAGCAGCGAATGGGACTCCCCAGATACGCAGTATTTT.

The rearrangement uses TRBV12-3 or TRBV12-4 and TRBJ1-2; D is possibly TRBD1 (5 bases). The CDR3 extends over 14 amino acids. V lost 6 bases, J lost 5 bases, and 16 bases lay in between. CDR3 region: CASRAQGEGYGYTF. The DNA for the CDR3 is TGTGCCAGCAGGGCCCAGGGAGAGGGGTATGGCTACACCTTC.

V is TRBV11-2 and J is TRBJ1-5, with D possibly being TRBD1 (5 bases). The CDR3 runs 16 residues. Trimming pared 0 bases from V and 4 bases from J, leaving 13 bases between. Per germline, CDR1 SGHAT and CDR2 FQNNGV. CDR3 residues: CASSLDWGMENQPQHF. The CDR3 DNA reads TGTGCCAGCAGCTTAGATTGGGGGATGGAGAATCAGCCCCAGCATTTT.

The chain recombines TRBV21-1 with TRBJ2-7; the D call TRBD2 from the table was never checked on the DNA. The assigned J gene may be wrong: the sequence end matches TRBJ2-5 better. TRBV21-1 is termed a pseudogene. This CDR3 has 19 residues. The CDR3 DNA is TGTGCCAGCAGCAAAGTAAGGCAGGGACTAGCGGAGCTACAAGGGACCCAGTACTTC. It specifies CASSKVRQGLAELQGTQYF.